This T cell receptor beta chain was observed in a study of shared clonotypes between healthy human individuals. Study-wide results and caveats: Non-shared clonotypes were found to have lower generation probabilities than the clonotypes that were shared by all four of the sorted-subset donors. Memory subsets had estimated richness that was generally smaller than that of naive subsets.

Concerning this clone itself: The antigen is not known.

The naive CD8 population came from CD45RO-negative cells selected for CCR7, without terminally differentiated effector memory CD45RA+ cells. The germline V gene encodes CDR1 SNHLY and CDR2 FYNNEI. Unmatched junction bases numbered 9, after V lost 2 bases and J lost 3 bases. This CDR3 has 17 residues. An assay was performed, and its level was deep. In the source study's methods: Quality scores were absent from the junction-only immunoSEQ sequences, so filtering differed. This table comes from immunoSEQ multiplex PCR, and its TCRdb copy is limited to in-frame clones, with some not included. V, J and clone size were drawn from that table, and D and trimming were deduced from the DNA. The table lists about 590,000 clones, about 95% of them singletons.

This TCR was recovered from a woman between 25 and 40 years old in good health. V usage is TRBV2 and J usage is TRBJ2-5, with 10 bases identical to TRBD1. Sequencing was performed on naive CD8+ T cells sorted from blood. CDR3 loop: CASSEWTGGEFEETQYF. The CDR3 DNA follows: TGTGCCAGCAGTGAATGGACAGGGGGGGAATTCGAAGAGACCCAGTACTTC. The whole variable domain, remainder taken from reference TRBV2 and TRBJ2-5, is EPEVTQTPSHQVTQMGQEVILRCVPISNHLYFYWYRQILGQKVEFLVSFYNNEISEKSEIFDDQFSVERPDGSNFTLKIRSTKLEDSAMYFCASSEWTGGEFEETQYFGPGTRLLVL.